This TCR beta chain was captured in a study of Graves' ophthalmopathy and Graves' hyperthyroidism. Study context: Peripheral blood was gathered at first diagnosis, ahead of any treatment whatsoever.

Amplification of the TCR beta CDR3 regions used RNA transcripts (as template). An initial RT-PCR round employing HTBI primers preceded a second-round multiplex PCR. In TCRdb, the multiplex PCR reads were re-called with MiXCR into one record per CDR3 protein. The data contain 40,000 to 45,000 distinct CDR3 sequences, over 40% of them singletons. CDR3 length: 15 residues. Germline values: CDR1 LNHDA, CDR2 SQIVND (reference sequence). The ends lost 3 bases at V and 3 bases at J; junction bases unmatched: 3. Ophthalmopathy-affected donors exhibited moderate-to-severe activity, CAS ≥3, NOSPECS ≥4, and duration under 3 months. PBMCs were isolated by Ficoll-Paque density gradient centrifugation, using around 10 ml of fresh peripheral blood as the starting material.

This sequence originates from an adult man with Graves' ophthalmopathy. The sequenced sample consisted of peripheral blood. The rearrangement joins TRBV19 to TRBJ2-1; the match to TRBD2 covers 9 bases. This CDR3 reads CASSMGLADYNEQFF. The CDR3 DNA reads as TGTGCCAGTAGTATGGGACTAGCCGACTACAATGAGCAGTTCTTC.